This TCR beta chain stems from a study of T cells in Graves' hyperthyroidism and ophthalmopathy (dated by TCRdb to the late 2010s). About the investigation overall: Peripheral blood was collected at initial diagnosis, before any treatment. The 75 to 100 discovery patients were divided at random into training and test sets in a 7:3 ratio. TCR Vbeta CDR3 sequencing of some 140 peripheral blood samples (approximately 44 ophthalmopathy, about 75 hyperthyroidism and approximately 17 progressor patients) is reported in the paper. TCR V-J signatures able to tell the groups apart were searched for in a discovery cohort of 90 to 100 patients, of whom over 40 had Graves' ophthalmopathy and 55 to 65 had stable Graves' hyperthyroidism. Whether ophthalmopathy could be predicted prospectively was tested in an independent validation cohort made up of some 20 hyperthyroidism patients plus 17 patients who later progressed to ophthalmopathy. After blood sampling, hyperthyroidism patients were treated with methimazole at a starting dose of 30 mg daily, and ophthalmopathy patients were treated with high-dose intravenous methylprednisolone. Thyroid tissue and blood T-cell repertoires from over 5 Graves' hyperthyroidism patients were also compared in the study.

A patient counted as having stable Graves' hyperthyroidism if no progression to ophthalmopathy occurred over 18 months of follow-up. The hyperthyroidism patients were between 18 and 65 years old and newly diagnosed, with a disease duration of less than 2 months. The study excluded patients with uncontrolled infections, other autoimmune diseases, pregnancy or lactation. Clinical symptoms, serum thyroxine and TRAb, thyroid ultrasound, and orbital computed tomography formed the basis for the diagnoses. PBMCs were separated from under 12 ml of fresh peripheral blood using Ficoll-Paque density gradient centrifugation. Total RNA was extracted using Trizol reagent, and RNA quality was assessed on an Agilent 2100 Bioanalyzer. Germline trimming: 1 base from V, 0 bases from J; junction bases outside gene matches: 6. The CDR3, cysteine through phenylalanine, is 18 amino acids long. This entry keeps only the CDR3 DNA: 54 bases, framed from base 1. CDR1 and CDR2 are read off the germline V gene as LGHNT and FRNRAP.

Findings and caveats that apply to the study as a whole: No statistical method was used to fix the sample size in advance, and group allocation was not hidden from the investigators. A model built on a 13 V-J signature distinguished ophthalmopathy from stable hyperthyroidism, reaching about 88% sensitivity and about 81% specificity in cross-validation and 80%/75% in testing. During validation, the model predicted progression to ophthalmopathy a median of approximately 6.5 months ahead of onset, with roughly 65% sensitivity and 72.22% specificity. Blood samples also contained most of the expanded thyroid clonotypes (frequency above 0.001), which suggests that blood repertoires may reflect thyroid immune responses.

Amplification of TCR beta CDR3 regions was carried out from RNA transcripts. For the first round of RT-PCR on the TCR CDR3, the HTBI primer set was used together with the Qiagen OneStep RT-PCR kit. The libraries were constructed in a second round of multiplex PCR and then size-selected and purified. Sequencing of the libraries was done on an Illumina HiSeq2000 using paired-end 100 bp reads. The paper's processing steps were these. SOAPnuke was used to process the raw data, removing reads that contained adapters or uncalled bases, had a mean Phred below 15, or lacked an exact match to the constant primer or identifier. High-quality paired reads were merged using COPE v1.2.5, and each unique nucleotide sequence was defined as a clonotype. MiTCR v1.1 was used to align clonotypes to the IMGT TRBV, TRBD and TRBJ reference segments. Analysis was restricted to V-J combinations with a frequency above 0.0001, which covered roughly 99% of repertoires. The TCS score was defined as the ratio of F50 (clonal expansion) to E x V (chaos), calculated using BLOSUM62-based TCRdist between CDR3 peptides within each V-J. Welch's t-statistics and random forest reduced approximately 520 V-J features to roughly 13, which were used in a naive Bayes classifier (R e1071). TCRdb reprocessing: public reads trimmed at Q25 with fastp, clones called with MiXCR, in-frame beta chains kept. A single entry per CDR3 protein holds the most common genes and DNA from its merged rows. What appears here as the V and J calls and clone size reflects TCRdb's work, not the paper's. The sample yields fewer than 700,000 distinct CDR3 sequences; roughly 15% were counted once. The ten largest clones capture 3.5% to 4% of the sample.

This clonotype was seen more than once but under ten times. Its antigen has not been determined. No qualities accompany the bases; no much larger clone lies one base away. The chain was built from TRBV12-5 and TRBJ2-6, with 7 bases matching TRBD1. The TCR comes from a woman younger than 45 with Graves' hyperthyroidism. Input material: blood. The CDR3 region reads CASGLDRGQPSGANVLTF. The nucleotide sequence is TGTGCTAGTGGTTTGGACAGGGGACAGCCCTCTGGGGCCAACGTCCTGACTTTC.